This T cell receptor (beta chain) was sequenced during a study of regulatory T cells in long-lasting Graves disease. In its sample, this clonotype was seen many times. Its cognate antigen is unknown. Both iRepertoire HTBI primers and Arm-PCR of CDR3 regions were used to build the TCR beta libraries. TCRdb reprocessed the multiplex PCR reads with MiXCR, giving one entry per CDR3 protein. Among roughly 360,000 distinct CDR3 sequences listed, about 12% were seen once. General observations from the study: Newly diagnosed Graves' patients exceeded persistent ones in TCR diversity.

Time point: newly diagnosed GD, antithyroid drugs for less than 3 months. Extracted PBMC RNA gave rise to the TCR library. These data also featured in a second study, about T cells in Graves' hyperthyroidism and ophthalmopathy. This second study says: In the first-round RT-PCR of the TCR CDR3, the HTBI primer set was used.

The sequencing here drew on peripheral blood mononuclear cells (PBMCs), taken at new diagnosis, from a patient treated with antithyroid drugs. The sequence was collected from a woman between 18 and 29 years old with Graves disease.

The CDR3 here is CASQHGGSTEAFF. The DNA of the CDR3 is TGTGCCAGCCAACATGGGGGCTCCACTGAAGCTTTCTTT. This chain connects TRBV28 to TRBJ1-1, with a tentative D call TRBD1 (6 bases). Germline lookup yields CDR1 MDHEN and CDR2 SYDVKM. The CDR3 sequence is 13 residues long. V shed 8 bases and J shed 4 bases, with 14 bases lying between them.